This TCR beta chain was observed in a study of regulatory T cells in long-lasting Graves disease. Findings and caveats of the study: Graves' patients with persistent disease showed TCR diversity lower than patients newly diagnosed.

This clonotype turned up a few times. Antigen specificity is unknown. Time point defined: newly diagnosed GD, antithyroid drugs for less than 3 months. Generation of the TCR library employed RNA extracted from PBMCs. CDR3 regions were amplified by Arm-PCR using iRepertoire HTBI primers to build TCR beta libraries. TCRdb itself ran the multiplex PCR reads through MiXCR, one entry per CDR3 protein. The profile covers about 530,000 distinct CDR3 sequences, with 15% to 20% appearing a single time and 20% to 25% taken by the ten largest. These data are also associated with another study on T cells in Graves' hyperthyroidism and ophthalmopathy. That investigation notes: Exclusion followed for patients with uncontrolled infection, other autoimmune disease, pregnancy or lactation. The TCR CDR3 first-round RT-PCR relied on the HTBI primer set. Most thyroid clonotypes expanded above 0.001 were also detected in blood.

Sample: peripheral blood mononuclear cells (PBMCs), taken at new diagnosis, from a patient treated with antithyroid drugs. The clonotype originates from a woman aged 35-60 years with Graves disease.

CDR3: CASTFSLSGGLTSYEQYF. Written as DNA, the CDR3 is TGTGCCAGCACCTTCTCTCTTAGCGGGGGGCTAACCTCCTACGAGCAGTACTTC. J is TRBJ2-7 and V is TRBV6-2 or TRBV6-3; 10 bases are a match to TRBD2. Per the germline V gene, CDR1 is MNHEY and CDR2 is SVGEGT. The CDR3 length is 18 residues. V trimming: 7 bases; J trimming: 0 bases; junction bases outside the gene matches: 15.